This paragraph covers one TCR beta chain sequence. Per the original methods: For nucleated cells, counts were estimated from reference gene primer amplification. Clones were sequenced by immunoSEQ multiplex PCR, and TCRdb holds only the in-frame ones, with some missing. The DNA was the basis for D and trimming; V, J and clone size are from that table. Seen here are around 230,000 clones, approximately 85% observed once, and the top ten hold 5.1%. This sample stems from a study of blood T cell repertoires in COVID-19. Study details: The United States, Italy and Spain provided the acute and convalescent COVID-19 samples. PBMCs, B-cell-depleted T cells, or T cells provided the cDNA or gDNA that made up the material.

Seattle patients were enrolled while actively infected and followed longitudinally. The CDR3 covers 15 residues. Between the trimmed V and J ends, which lost 2 bases and 3 bases, there was a span of 10 bases. Germline values: CDR1 KGHDR, CDR2 SFDVKD. This sequence joins TRBV24-1 and TRBJ1-5; maybe TRBD1 (6 bases). This sequence originates from a man aged 50 or older with COVID-19, enrolled during active disease. Input material: peripheral blood. CDR3 coding DNA: TGTGCCACCAGTGATTCCCGACAGGTCAATCAGCCCCAGCATTTT. It encodes CATSDSRQVNQPQHF.